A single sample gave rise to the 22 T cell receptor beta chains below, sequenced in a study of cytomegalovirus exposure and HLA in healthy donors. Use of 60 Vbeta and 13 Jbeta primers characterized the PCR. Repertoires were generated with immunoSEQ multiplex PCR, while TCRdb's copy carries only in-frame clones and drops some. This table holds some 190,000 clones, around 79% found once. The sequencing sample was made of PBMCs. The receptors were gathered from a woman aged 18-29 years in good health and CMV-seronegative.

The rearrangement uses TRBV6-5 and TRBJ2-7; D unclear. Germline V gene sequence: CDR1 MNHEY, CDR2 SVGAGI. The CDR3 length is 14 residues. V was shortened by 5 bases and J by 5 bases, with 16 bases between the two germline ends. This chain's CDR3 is CASSPPKKRDEQYF. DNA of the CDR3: TGTGCCAGCAGTCCGCCGAAGAAACGGGACGAGCAGTACTTC.

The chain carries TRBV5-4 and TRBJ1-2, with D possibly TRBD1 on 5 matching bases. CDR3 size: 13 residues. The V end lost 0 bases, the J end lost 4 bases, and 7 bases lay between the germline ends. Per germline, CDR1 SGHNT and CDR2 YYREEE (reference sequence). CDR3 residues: CASSLEGPYGYTF. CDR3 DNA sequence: TGTGCCAGCAGCTTGGAGGGGCCCTATGGCTACACCTTC.

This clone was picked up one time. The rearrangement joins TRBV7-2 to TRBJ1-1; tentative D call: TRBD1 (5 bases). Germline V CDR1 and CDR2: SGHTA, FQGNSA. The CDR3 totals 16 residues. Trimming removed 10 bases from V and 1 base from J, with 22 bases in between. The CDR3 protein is CATHDVGGLGNTEAFF. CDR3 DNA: TGTGCCACCCATGACGTGGGGGGTCTCGGGAACACTGAAGCTTTCTTT.

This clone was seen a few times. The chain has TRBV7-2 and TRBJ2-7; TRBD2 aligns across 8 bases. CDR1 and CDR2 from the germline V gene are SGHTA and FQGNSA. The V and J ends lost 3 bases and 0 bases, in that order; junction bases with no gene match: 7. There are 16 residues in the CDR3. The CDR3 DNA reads TGTGCCAGCAGCTTCATACTAGCGGCTAGCTCCTACGAGCAGTACTTC. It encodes CASSFILAASSYEQYF.

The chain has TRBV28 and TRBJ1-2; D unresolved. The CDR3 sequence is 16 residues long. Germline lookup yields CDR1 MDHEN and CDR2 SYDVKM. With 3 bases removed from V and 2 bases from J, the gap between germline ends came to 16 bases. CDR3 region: CASSFPWRVANYGYTF. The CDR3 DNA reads TGTGCCAGCAGTTTCCCCTGGAGGGTGGCGAACTATGGCTACACCTTC.

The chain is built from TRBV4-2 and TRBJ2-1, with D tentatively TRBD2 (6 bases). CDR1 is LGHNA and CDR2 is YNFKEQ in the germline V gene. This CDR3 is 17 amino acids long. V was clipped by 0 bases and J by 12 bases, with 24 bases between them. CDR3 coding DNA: TGTGCCAGCAGCCAAGATCCCCAATTTGGGGGGTTCGGTAGGCAGTTCTTC. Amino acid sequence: CASSQDPQFGGFGRQFF.

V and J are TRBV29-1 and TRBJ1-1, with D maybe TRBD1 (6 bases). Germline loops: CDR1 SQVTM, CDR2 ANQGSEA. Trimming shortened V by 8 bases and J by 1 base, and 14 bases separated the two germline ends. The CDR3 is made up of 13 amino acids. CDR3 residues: CSLKQGANTEAFF. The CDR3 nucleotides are TGCAGCCTCAAACAGGGCGCGAACACTGAAGCTTTCTTT.

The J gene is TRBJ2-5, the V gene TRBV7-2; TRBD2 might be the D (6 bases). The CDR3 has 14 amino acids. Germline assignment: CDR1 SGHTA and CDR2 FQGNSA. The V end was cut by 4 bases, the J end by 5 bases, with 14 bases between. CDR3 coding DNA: TGTGCCAGCAGCTCGAGGAGGGCCGGGGAGACCCAGTACTTC. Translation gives CASSSRRAGETQYF.

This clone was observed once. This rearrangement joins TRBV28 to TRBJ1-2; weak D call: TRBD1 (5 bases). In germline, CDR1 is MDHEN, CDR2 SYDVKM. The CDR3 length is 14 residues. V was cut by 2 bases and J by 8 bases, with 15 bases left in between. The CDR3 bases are TGTGCCAGCAGTTTAGAAGGGGTTTCTTGGGGCTACACCTTC. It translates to CASSLEGVSWGYTF.

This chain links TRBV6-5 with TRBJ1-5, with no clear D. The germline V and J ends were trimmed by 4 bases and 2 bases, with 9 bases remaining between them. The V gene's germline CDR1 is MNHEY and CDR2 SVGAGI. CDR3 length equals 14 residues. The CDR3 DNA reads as TGTGCCAGCAGTTTCTCCTACGGCAATCAGCCCCAGCATTTT. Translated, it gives CASSFSYGNQPQHF.

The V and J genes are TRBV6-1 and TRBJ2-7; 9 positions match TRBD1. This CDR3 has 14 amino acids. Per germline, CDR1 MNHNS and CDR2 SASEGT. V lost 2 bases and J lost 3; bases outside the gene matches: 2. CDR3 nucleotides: TGTGCCAGCAGTGAACCGGGACAGGGCTACGAGCAGTACTTC. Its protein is CASSEPGQGYEQYF.

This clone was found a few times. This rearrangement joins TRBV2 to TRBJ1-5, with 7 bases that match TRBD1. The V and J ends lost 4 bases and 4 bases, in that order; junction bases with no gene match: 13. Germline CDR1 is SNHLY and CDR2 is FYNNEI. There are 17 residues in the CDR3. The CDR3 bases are TGTGCCAGCAGTGGGTCTCGAAGACAGGGTCGGAATCAGCCCCAGCATTTT. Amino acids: CASSGSRRQGRNQPQHF.

This chain's CDR3 is CASSLTPSGGVDQYF. As DNA, the CDR3 is TGTGCCAGCAGCTTAACGCCTAGCGGGGGGGTAGACCAGTACTTC. This rearrangement joins TRBV7-3 to TRBJ2-5, with 12 bases lining up with TRBD2. V shed 0 bases, J shed 10 bases, and the junction held 6 bases outside the gene matches. CDR1 SGHTA and CDR2 FQGTGA come from the germline V gene. This CDR3 comprises 15 residues.

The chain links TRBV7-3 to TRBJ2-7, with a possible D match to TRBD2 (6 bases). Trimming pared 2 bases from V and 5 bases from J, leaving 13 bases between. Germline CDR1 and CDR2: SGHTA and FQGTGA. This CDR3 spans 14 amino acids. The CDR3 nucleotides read TGTGCCAGCAGCTTAGGGACTGTCGGGAACGAGCAGTACTTC. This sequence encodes CASSLGTVGNEQYF.

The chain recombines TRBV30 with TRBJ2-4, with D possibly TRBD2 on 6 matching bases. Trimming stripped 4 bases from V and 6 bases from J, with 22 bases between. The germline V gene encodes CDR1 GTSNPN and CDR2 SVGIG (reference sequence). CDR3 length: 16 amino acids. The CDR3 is CAWIGNDKPGVNIQYF. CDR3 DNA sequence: TGTGCCTGGATAGGTAACGACAAGCCGGGGGTAAACATTCAGTACTTC. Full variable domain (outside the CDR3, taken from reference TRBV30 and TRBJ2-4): SQTIHQWPATLVQPVGSPLSLECTVEGTSNPNLYWYRQAAGRGLQLLFYSVGIGQISSEVPQNLSASRPQDRQFILSSKKLLLSDSGFYLCAWIGNDKPGVNIQYFGAGTRLSVL.

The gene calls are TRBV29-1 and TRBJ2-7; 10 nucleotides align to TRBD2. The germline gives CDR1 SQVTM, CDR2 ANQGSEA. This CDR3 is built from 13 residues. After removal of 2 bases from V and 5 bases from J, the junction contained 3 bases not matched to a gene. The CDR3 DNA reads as TGCAGCGTTGAAAGGCTAGCGGGAGACGAGCAGTACTTC. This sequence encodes CSVERLAGDEQYF.

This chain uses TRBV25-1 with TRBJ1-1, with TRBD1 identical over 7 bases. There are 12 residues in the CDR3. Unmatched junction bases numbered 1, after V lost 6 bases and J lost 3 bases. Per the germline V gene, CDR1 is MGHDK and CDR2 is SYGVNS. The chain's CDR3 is CASRGQHTEAFF. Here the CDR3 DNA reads TGTGCCAGCAGGGGACAGCACACTGAAGCTTTCTTT.

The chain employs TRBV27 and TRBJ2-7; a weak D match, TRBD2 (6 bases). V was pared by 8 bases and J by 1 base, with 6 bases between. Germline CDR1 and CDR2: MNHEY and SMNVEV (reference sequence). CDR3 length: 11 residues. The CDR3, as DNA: TGTGCCAGCGGGGGGTCCTACGAGCAGTACTTC. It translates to CASGGSYEQYF.

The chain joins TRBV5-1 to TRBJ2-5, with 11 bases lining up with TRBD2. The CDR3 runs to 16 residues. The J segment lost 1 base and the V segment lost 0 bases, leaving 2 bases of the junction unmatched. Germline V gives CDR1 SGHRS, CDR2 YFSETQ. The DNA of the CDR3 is TGCGCCAGCAGCTTGGGACTAGCGGGGTTCCAAGAGACCCAGTACTTC. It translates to CASSLGLAGFQETQYF.

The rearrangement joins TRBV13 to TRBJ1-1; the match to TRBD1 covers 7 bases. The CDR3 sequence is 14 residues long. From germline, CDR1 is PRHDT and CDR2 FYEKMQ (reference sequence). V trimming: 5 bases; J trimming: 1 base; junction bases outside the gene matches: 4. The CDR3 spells CASSTWTGNTEAFF. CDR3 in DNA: TGTGCCAGCAGCACCTGGACAGGGAACACTGAAGCTTTCTTT. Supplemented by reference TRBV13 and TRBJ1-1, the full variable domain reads AAGVIQSPRHLIKEKRETATLKCYPIPRHDTVYWYQQGPGQDPQFLISFYEKMQSDKGSIPDRFSAQQFSDYHSELNMSSLELGDSALYFCASSTWTGNTEAFFGQGTRLTVV.

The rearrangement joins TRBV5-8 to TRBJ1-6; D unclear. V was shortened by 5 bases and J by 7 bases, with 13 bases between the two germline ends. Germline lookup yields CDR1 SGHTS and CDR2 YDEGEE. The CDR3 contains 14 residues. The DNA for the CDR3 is TGTGCCAGCAGGTTCCGAGAGGGCAATTCACCCCTCCACTTT. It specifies CASRFREGNSPLHF.

DNA for the CDR3: TGTGCCTGGAGTCTAAGGTGGGGTGAGGGTCAGCCCCAGCATTTT. Amino acid sequence: CAWSLRWGEGQPQHF. This chain connects TRBV30 to TRBJ1-5; D is unresolved. Germline CDR1 GTSNPN, CDR2 SVGIG (reference sequence). V lost 2 bases and J 6 bases, leaving 17 bases between the germline ends. The length of the CDR3 is 15 residues.